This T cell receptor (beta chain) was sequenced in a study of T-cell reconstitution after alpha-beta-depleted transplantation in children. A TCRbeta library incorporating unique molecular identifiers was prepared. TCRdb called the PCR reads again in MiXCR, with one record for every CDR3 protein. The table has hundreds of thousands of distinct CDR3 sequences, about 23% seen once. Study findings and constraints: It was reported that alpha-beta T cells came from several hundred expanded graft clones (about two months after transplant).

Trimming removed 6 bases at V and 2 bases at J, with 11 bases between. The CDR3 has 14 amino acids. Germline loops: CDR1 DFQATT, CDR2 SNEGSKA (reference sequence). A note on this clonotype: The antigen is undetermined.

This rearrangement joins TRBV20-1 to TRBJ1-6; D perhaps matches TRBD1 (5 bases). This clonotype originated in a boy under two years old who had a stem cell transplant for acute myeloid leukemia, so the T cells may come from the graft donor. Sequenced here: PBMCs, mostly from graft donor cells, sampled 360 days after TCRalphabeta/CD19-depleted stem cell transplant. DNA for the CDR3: TGCAGTGCCAAGGACACCCCCTATAATTCACCCCTCCACTTT. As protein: CSAKDTPYNSPLHF.